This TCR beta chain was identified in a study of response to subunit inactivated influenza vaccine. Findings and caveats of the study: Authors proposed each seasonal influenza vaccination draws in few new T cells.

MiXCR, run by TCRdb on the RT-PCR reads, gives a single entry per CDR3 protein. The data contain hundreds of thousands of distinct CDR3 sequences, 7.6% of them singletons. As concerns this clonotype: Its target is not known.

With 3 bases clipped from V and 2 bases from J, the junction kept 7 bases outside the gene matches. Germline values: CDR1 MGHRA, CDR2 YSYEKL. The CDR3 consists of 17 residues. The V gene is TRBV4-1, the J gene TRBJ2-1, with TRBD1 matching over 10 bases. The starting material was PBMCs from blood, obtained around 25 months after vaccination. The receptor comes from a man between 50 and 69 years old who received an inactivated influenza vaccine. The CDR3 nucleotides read TGCGCCAGCAGCCAGGGGGACAGGGGATTTACCTACAATGAGCAGTTCTTC. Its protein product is CASSQGDRGFTYNEQFF.